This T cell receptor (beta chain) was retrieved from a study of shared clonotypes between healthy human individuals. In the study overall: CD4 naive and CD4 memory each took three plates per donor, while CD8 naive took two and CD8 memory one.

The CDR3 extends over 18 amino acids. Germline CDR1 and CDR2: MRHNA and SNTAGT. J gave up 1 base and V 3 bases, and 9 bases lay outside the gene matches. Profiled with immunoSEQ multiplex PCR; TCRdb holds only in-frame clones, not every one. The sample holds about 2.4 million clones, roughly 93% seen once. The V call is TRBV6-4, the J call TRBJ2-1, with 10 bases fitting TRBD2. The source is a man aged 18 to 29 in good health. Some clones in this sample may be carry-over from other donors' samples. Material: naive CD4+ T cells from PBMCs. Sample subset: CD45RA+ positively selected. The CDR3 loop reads CASSEGTSAVPSYNEQFF. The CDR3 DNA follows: TGTGCCAGCAGTGAGGGGACTAGCGCCGTACCTTCCTACAATGAGCAGTTCTTC.